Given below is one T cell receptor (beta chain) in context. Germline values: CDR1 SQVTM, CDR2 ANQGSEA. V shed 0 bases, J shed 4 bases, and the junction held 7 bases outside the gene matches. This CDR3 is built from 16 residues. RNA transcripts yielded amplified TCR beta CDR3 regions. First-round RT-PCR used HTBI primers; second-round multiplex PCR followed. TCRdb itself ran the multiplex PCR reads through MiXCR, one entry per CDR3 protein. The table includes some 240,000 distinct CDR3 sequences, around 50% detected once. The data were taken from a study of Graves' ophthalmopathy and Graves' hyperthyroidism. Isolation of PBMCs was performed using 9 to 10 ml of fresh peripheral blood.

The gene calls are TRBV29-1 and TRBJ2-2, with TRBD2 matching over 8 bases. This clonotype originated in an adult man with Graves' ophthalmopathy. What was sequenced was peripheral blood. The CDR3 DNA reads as TGCAGCGTTGAAGAAAGAGGAGCGGGGGTCACCGGGGAGCTGTTTTTT. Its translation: CSVEERGAGVTGELFF.